One sample yielded the 3 T cell receptor beta chains listed below, sequenced in a study of cytotoxic CD8 clonotypes in ibrutinib-treated CLL. Generated by immunoSEQ multiplex PCR, the TCRdb table keeps only in-frame clones and is missing some. The sample shows approximately 100,000 clones, 70% to 80% of them seen only once. The material sequenced was PBMCs, taken after 24 months of ibrutinib treatment. These receptors came from a human donor with chronic lymphocytic leukemia.

The rearrangement uses TRBV11-1 and TRBJ2-1; D remains unclear. Germline-derived CDR1 and CDR2 are SGHAT and FQDESV (reference sequence). CDR3 size: 15 residues. The V gene lost 7 bases and the J gene lost 0 bases, with 13 bases spanning the gap. CDR3 loop: CASTRSESSYNEQFF. DNA of the CDR3: TGTGCCAGCACCAGAAGCGAAAGCTCCTACAATGAGCAGTTCTTC.

The V and J genes are TRBV5-4 and TRBJ2-2; D might be TRBD2 (6 bases). The germline V gene has CDR1 SGHNT and CDR2 YYREEE (reference sequence). This CDR3 is 16 amino acids long. Trimming removed 1 base from V and 3 bases from J, with 13 bases in between. CDR3 DNA: TGTGCCAGCAGCTTGCTCGGAGGGGCCCACACCGGGGAGCTGTTTTTT. Residues: CASSLLGGAHTGELFF.

The chain employs TRBV5-1 and TRBJ2-1; no reliable D call. The CDR3 spans 15 residues. Looked up from germline, CDR1 is SGHRS and CDR2 is YFSETQ. V was trimmed by 4 bases and J by 2 bases, leaving 13 bases between them. CDR3 sequence reads: CASSQDQQTYNEQFF. The CDR3 DNA reads TGCGCCAGCAGCCAGGACCAGCAGACCTACAATGAGCAGTTCTTC. Full variable domain (remainder filled in from reference TRBV5-1 and TRBJ2-1): KAGVTQTPRYLIKTRGQQVTLSCSPISGHRSVSWYQQTPGQGLQFLFEYFSETQRNKGNFPGRFSGRQFSNSRSEMNVSTLELGDSALYLCASSQDQQTYNEQFFGPGTRLTVL.